Listed here are 14 T cell receptor beta chains from one sample, sequenced in a study of Ad26.COV2.S vaccination and SARS-CoV-2 variants. Treatment reported: roughly 20 received Ad26.COV2.S at low or high dose, single or two shots; roughly five received placebo; per-sample allocation not given. Day 63 after the first vaccine or placebo injection was the time point for sampling. Generated by immunoSEQ multiplex PCR, the TCRdb table keeps only in-frame clones and is missing some. This table has 350,000 to 500,000 clones, 80% to 95% appearing once. The material sequenced was peripheral blood, taken in a trial of Ad26.COV2.S vaccine versus placebo. These receptors were collected from a person between 18 and 60 years old who received the Ad26.COV2.S COVID-19 vaccine or a placebo.

This clone was counted ten times or more. V usage is TRBV6-1 and J usage is TRBJ1-5; D gene unclear. The germline V and J ends were trimmed by 0 bases and 5 bases, with 5 bases remaining between them. CDR3 length: 13 residues. CDR1 and CDR2 from the germline V gene are MNHNS and SASEGT. In DNA, the CDR3 is TGTGCCAGCAGTGAAGCTTTCGATCAGCCCCAGCATTTT. Protein product: CASSEAFDQPQHF.

The chain uses TRBV7-2 and TRBJ2-1; possibly TRBD1 for D (5 bases). The CDR3 covers 16 residues. CDR1 and CDR2 (germline): SGHTA, FQGNSA. V dropped 1 base and J dropped 2 bases, with 12 bases sitting between them. The DNA of the CDR3 is TGTGCCAGCAGCTTAGTGCAGGGCCCGACCTACAATGAGCAGTTCTTC. Protein product: CASSLVQGPTYNEQFF.

V is TRBV7-8 and J is TRBJ2-1, with 11 bases that match TRBD2. Germline values: CDR1 SGHVS, CDR2 FQNEAQ. Trimming cost V 3 bases and J 4 bases; bases outside gene matches: 5. The CDR3 is 16 residues long. The CDR3 region has the DNA TGTGCCAGCAGCTTTCCGGGACTAGCGGAGTACAATGAGCAGTTCTTC. It translates to CASSFPGLAEYNEQFF.

This clone was detected only a few times. The J gene is TRBJ2-2, the V gene TRBV12-3 or TRBV12-4; the match to TRBD1 covers 8 bases. The CDR3 has 13 residues. V lost 5 bases to trimming and J lost 6 bases; unmatched junction nucleotides: 2. In DNA, the CDR3 is TGTGCCAGCAGTAACAGGGGGGCCGGGGAGCTGTTTTTT. Amino acid sequence: CASSNRGAGELFF.

The chain recombines TRBV24-1 with TRBJ2-3; D is uncertain. Germline V gives CDR1 KGHDR, CDR2 SFDVKD. With 4 bases removed from V and 2 bases from J, the gap between germline ends came to 6 bases. The CDR3 totals 13 residues. CDR3 loop: CATSDPVTDTQYF. DNA for the CDR3: TGTGCCACCAGTGACCCTGTCACAGATACGCAGTATTTT.

This chain uses TRBV6-5 with TRBJ1-5, with TRBD1 matching over 10 bases. The CDR3 covers 13 residues. V lost 8 bases and J lost 2; bases outside the gene matches: 0. Germline CDR1 and CDR2: MNHEY and SVGAGI. Here the CDR3 reads CASGQGGNQPQHF. CDR3 in DNA: TGTGCCAGCGGACAGGGGGGCAATCAGCCCCAGCATTTT.

The genes are TRBV28 and TRBJ2-3; 7 nucleotides match TRBD2. Per the germline V gene, CDR1 is MDHEN and CDR2 is SYDVKM. V was clipped by 3 bases and J by 4 bases; unmatched bases: 10. The CDR3 consists of 16 residues. The CDR3 nucleotides are TGTGCCAGCAGTTTCCCTTCGAGCGGGGAGTCAGATACGCAGTATTTT. Translating it yields CASSFPSSGESDTQYF. Drawing the rest from reference TRBV28 and TRBJ2-3, the complete variable domain is DVKVTQSSRYLVKRTGEKVFLECVQDMDHENMFWYRQDPGLGLRLIYFSYDVKMKEKGDIPEGYSVSREKKERFSLILESASTNQTSMYLCASSFPSSGESDTQYFGPGTRLTVL.

This chain links TRBV5-1 with TRBJ2-2; D gene uncertain. The CDR3 loop spans 14 amino acids. The germline gives CDR1 SGHRS, CDR2 YFSETQ. With 3 bases removed from V and 0 bases from J, the gap between germline ends came to 6 bases. CDR3 amino acids: CASSSTTNTGELFF. The CDR3, as DNA: TGCGCCAGCAGCTCAACAACGAACACCGGGGAGCTGTTTTTT.

The V gene is TRBV20-1, the J gene TRBJ1-5; TRBD1 agrees at 7 bases. Germline V CDR1 and CDR2: DFQATT, SNEGSKA (reference sequence). The CDR3 spans 16 residues. Unmatched junction bases numbered 10, after V lost 3 bases and J lost 2 bases. The CDR3 reads CSASLDRRFGNQPQHF. Here the CDR3 DNA reads TGCAGTGCTAGTCTGGACAGGCGTTTCGGCAATCAGCCCCAGCATTTT.

By share of the sample, this clone is medium-sized. The chain is built from TRBV9 and TRBJ2-7; D is possibly TRBD2 (5 bases). Germline CDR1 SGDLS, CDR2 YYNGEE. The V gene lost 0 bases and the J gene lost 7 bases, with 14 bases spanning the gap. This CDR3 region has 14 residues. CDR3 coding DNA: TGTGCCAGCAGCGTAGGAGATGACCGAGGGGAGCAGTACTTC. This encodes CASSVGDDRGEQYF.

V is TRBV18 and J is TRBJ2-1; 8 nucleotides match TRBD2. The CDR3 length is 14 residues. With V trimmed by 2 bases and J by 6 bases, 3 bases remained unmatched. Per the germline V gene, CDR1 is KGHSH and CDR2 is LQKENI. Written as DNA, the CDR3 is TGTGCCAGCTCACCAAGCGGGAGTCGCAATGAGCAGTTCTTC. Its translation is CASSPSGSRNEQFF.

This clone was seen just once. The gene calls are TRBV6-5 and TRBJ2-7; D gene unclear. Germline CDR1 reads MNHEY; CDR2 reads SVGAGI. The V gene lost 6 bases and the J gene lost 0 bases, with 6 bases spanning the gap. The CDR3 runs 12 residues. DNA for the CDR3: TGTGCCAGCAGGGGGAACTCCTACGAGCAGTACTTC. Protein product: CASRGNSYEQYF.

This sequence joins TRBV7-9 and TRBJ2-1; TRBD2 might be the D (6 bases). Trimming pared 6 bases from V and 0 bases from J, leaving 12 bases between. Germline loops: CDR1 SEHNR, CDR2 FQNEAQ (reference sequence). The CDR3 covers 15 residues. The CDR3 DNA reads TGTGCCAGCAGTTTTAGCGGAGTCTCCTACAATGAGCAGTTCTTC. This translates into CASSFSGVSYNEQFF. Variable domain in full (rest from reference TRBV7-9 and TRBJ2-1): DTGVSQNPRHKITKRGQNVTFRCDPISEHNRLYWYRQTLGQGPEFLTYFQNEAQLEKSRLLSDRFSAERPKGSFSTLEIQRTEQGDSAMYLCASSFSGVSYNEQFFGPGTRLTVL.

This rearrangement joins TRBV30 to TRBJ1-1, with D possibly matching TRBD1 (5 bases). Looked up from germline, CDR1 is GTSNPN and CDR2 is SVGIG (reference sequence). The CDR3 runs to 15 residues. V lost 2 bases, J lost 4 bases, and 17 bases lay in between. CDR3 nucleotides: TGTGCCTGGAGTACAGGTCAGGGCTTGGCCACTGAAGCTTTCTTT. Protein: CAWSTGQGLATEAFF.